This T cell receptor beta chain was found in a study of OX40 agonist ivuxolimab in advanced cancers. Study information: Patients achieving partial responses numbered three: one hepatocellular carcinoma case and two cutaneous melanoma cases. Study-wide points: Average numbers of expanded clones were greater in CD8+ T cells than in CD4+. A proportion of nonresponders additionally exhibited low normalized T-cell clonal expansion. Blood T cells, both CD4+ and CD8+, expanded clonally by week 6 at 0.1 to 3.0 mg/kg.

The V gene's germline CDR1 is MNHNS and CDR2 SASEGT. The CDR3 runs 22 residues. The ends lost 1 base at V and 2 bases at J; junction bases unmatched: 18. Turning to this clone: The antigen remains undetermined.

The data were produced by immunoSEQ multiplex PCR, yet TCRdb's version contains in-frame clones alone and is incomplete. In the table there are roughly 48,000 clones, around 85% of which are singletons. The TCR originated in an adult with an advanced solid tumor such as melanoma, head and neck, liver or kidney cancer. This chain uses TRBV6-1 with TRBJ2-6, with 9 bases lining up with TRBD1. Sequenced here: CD4+ or CD8+ T cells sorted from blood, sampled in a trial of the OX40 agonist ivuxolimab. CDR3 protein: CASSEDPSGFGTGKAGANVLTF. In DNA, the CDR3 is TGTGCCAGCAGTGAAGACCCGAGCGGGTTCGGGACAGGGAAAGCTGGGGCCAACGTCCTGACTTTC.